This TCR beta chain emerged from a study of beta chain features in type 1 diabetes. The sequenced template was cDNA made from the entire isolated RNA. Generated by immunoSEQ multiplex PCR, the TCRdb table keeps only in-frame clones and is missing some. Found here are some 250,000 clones, approximately 11% of them singletons; the top ten hold 0.017%. Findings of the study overall: The study found that naive, central memory and Treg TCRB repertoires appeared more similar in patients than in healthy donors. Among patients with Type 1 diabetes, TCRB CDR3s were moderately but significantly shorter in every one of the four CD4+ subsets. Diminished insertions and augmented deletions at VDJ junctions characterized type 1 diabetes patients.

Sorting based on CD45RO/CCR7/CD25/CD127/CD95/CD27 separated CD4+ naive, central memory, regulatory and stem cell-like memory cells. Notes on this clone: What it recognizes is unknown.

Looked up from germline, CDR1 is MDHEN and CDR2 is SYDVKM. This CDR3 comprises 15 residues. After removal of 7 bases from V and 1 base from J, the junction contained 7 bases not matched to a gene. The rearrangement links TRBV28 to TRBJ2-3, with 8 bases fitting TRBD2. This clonotype was sampled from a man in his thirties or forties with type 1 diabetes. The material sequenced was naive CD4+ T cells from blood. DNA of the CDR3: TGTGCCAGCACCCGGGGGGGTATAGGCACAGATACGCAGTATTTT. Encoded protein: CASTRGGIGTDTQYF.